This TCR beta chain was retrieved from a study of T cell changes during pregnancy in multiple sclerosis. TCRdb's table, derived via immunoSEQ multiplex PCR, lists solely in-frame clones and lacks some. This sample has about 61,000 clones, with around 90% found just once. In this sample, this clone turned up a few times. Trimming shortened V by 1 base and J by 4 bases, and 7 bases separated the two germline ends. CDR3 size: 13 residues. Germline V gives CDR1 SGHTA, CDR2 FQGNSA. Sequenced here: peripheral blood, sampled in the first trimester of pregnancy. The chain couples TRBV7-2 to TRBJ1-1; D is unclear. The sequence came from a female donor in good health, enrolled as a control in a pregnancy study. CDR3 sequence (DNA): TGTGCCAGCAGCTTAGAAGGACTCACTGAAGCTTTCTTT. Amino acids: CASSLEGLTEAFF.